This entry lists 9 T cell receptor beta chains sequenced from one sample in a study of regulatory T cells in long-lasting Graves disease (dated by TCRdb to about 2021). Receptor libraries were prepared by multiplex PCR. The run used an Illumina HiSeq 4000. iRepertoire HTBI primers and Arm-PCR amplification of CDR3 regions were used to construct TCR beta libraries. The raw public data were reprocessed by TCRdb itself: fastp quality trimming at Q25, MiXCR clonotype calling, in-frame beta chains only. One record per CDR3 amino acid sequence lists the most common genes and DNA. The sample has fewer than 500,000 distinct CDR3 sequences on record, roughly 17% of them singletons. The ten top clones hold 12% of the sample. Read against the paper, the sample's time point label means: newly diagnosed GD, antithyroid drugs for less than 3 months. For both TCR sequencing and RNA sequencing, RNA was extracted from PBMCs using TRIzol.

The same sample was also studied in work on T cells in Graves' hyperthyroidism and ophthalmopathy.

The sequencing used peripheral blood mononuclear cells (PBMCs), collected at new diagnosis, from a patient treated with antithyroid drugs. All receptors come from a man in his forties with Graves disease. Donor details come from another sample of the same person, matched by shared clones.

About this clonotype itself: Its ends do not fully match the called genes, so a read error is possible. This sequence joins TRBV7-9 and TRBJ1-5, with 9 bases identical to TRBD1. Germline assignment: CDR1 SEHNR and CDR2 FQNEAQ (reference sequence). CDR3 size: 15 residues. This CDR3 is CVSSPDRGYNQPQHF. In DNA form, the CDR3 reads TGTGTCAGCAGCCCCGACAGGGGGTACAATCAGCCCCAGCATTTT.

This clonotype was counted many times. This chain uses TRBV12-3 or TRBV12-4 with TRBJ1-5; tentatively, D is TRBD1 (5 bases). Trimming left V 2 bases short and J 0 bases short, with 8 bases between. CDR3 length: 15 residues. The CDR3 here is CASSLIGVSNQPQHF. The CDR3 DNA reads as TGTGCCAGCAGTTTAATAGGGGTTAGCAATCAGCCCCAGCATTTT.

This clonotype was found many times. The CDR3 region is CASSHGQDYEQYF. The CDR3 nucleotides are TGCGCCAGCAGCCATGGACAGGACTACGAGCAGTACTTC. This sequence joins TRBV4-1 and TRBJ2-7; 7 positions match TRBD1. V shed 3 bases, J shed 3 bases, and the junction held 2 bases outside the gene matches. This CDR3 contains 13 residues. Per germline, CDR1 MGHRA and CDR2 YSYEKL.

The CDR3 region has the DNA TGTGCCAGCAGCCCGGGACGGACGCAAGAGACCCAGTACTTC. Encoded protein: CASSPGRTQETQYF. The V call is TRBV5-4, the J call TRBJ2-5; D assignment may be TRBD1 or TRBD2 (5 bases each). V lost 4 bases and J 2 bases, leaving 12 bases between the germline ends. Germline assignment: CDR1 SGHNT and CDR2 YYREEE (reference sequence). The CDR3 is 14 residues long.

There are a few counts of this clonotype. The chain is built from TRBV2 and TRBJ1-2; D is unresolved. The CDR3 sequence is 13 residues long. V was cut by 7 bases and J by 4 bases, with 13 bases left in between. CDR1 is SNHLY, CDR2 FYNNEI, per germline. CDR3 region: CASNFRAGYGYTF. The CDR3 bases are TGTGCCAGCAATTTTAGGGCGGGCTATGGCTACACCTTC. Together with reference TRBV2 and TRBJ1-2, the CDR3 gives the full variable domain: EPEVTQTPSHQVTQMGQEVILRCVPISNHLYFYWYRQILGQKVEFLVSFYNNEISEKSEIFDDQFSVERPDGSNFTLKIRSTKLEDSAMYFCASNFRAGYGYTFGSGTRLTVV.

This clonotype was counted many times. The CDR3 spells CASSATTSGSYEQYF. The DNA for the CDR3 is TGTGCCAGCAGTGCGACGACTAGCGGATCCTACGAGCAGTACTTC. The V call is TRBV2, the J call TRBJ2-7, with 9 nucleotides matching TRBD2. V lost 4 bases and J lost 1; bases outside the gene matches: 5. The germline V gene encodes CDR1 SNHLY and CDR2 FYNNEI. The length of the CDR3 is 15 residues. The variable domain in full, with the rest retrieved from reference TRBV2 and TRBJ2-7, is EPEVTQTPSHQVTQMGQEVILRCVPISNHLYFYWYRQILGQKVEFLVSFYNNEISEKSEIFDDQFSVERPDGSNFTLKIRSTKLEDSAMYFCASSATTSGSYEQYFGPGTRLTVT.

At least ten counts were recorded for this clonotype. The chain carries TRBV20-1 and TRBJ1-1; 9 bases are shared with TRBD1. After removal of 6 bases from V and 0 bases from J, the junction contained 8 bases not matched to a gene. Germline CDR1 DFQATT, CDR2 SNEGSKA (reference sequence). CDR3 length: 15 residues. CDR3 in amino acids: CSAPRTGAMNTEAFF. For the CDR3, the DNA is TGCAGTGCGCCTCGGACAGGGGCTATGAACACTGAAGCTTTCTTT.

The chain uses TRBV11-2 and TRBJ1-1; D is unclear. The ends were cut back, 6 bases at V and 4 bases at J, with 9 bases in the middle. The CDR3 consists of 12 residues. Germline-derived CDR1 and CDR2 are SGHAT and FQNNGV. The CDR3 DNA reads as TGTGCCAGCAGGGGTAGGAGCACTGAAGCTTTCTTT. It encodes CASRGRSTEAFF. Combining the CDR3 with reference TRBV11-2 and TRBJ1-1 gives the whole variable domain EAGVAQSPRYKIIEKRQSVAFWCNPISGHATLYWYQQILGQGPKLLIQFQNNGVVDDSQLPKDRFSAERLKGVDSTLKIQPAKLEDSAVYLCASRGRSTEAFFGQGTRLTVV.

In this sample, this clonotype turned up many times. CDR3 nucleotides: TGTGCCAGCAGCCAAGACCGGGGGTCCGAGCAGTACTTC. This sequence encodes CASSQDRGSEQYF. This chain connects TRBV3-1 to TRBJ2-7, with D possibly matching TRBD2 (6 bases). V was clipped by 0 bases and J by 6 bases, with 9 bases between them. Germline V CDR1 and CDR2: LGHDT, YNNKEL (reference sequence). CDR3 length equals 13 residues.